This T cell receptor (beta chain) is drawn from a study of regulatory T cells in long-lasting Graves disease. Study overall: Less than 3 months of antithyroid drugs had been taken by newly diagnosed Graves' patients. Study-wide results and caveats: Tissue studied was limited to peripheral blood, excluding thyroid tissue.

The time point is: newly diagnosed GD, antithyroid drugs for less than 3 months. PBMC RNA served as the TCR library source. Arm-PCR of CDR3 regions with iRepertoire HTBI primers generated TCR beta libraries. TCRdb passed the multiplex PCR reads through MiXCR, listing each CDR3 protein once. This table has 250,000 to 400,000 distinct CDR3 sequences, 15% to 20% appearing once. This clonotype appeared many times. Its specificity is not known. The source of this sequence is a female donor with Graves disease. Sequenced here: peripheral blood mononuclear cells (PBMCs), sampled at new diagnosis, from a patient treated with antithyroid drugs.

CDR3 DNA: TGCAGTGCTAGCCAGTTAACTTCCCAAGAGACCCAGTACTTC. Translated, it gives CSASQLTSQETQYF. The V gene is TRBV20-1, the J gene TRBJ2-5; D gene uncertain. The CDR3 consists of 14 residues. With 3 bases removed from V and 1 base from J, the gap between germline ends came to 12 bases. CDR1 is DFQATT and CDR2 is SNEGSKA in the germline V gene (reference sequence).